The next 24 T cell receptor beta chains were all read from a single sample in a study of control samples from healthy donors and cancer patients (dated by TCRdb to 2018 to 2021). The library relied on the immunoSEQ multiplex PCR assay. TCRdb obtained this table from immuneACCESS and retained in-frame rearrangements with V and J assigned. These tables miss some clones; where compared with another copy, unresolved V genes account for less than half of the shortfall, and the remainder is unexplained. The sample includes around 130,000 clones, with around 87% observed a single time. Around an eighth of the sample is taken by the ten largest. The specimen sequenced was blood. The receptors were sampled from a man between 25 and 39 years old in good health.

The chain employs TRBV27 and TRBJ1-1; D gene unclear. The CDR3 consists of 14 residues. Germline CDR1 MNHEY, CDR2 SMNVEV (reference sequence). Trimming removed 2 bases from V and 3 bases from J, with 10 bases in between. The CDR3 reads CASSLSYPYTEAFF. In DNA form, the CDR3 reads TGTGCCAGCAGTTTAAGTTACCCCTACACTGAAGCTTTCTTT.

V and J are TRBV7-3 and TRBJ1-6; 9 bases line up with TRBD1. This CDR3 is 14 amino acids long. Germline V gene lookup returns CDR1 SGHTA and CDR2 FQGTGA. V shed 3 bases, J shed 9 bases, and the junction held 3 bases outside the gene matches. CDR3 in amino acids: CASSFRDRASPLHF. In DNA form, the CDR3 reads TGTGCCAGCAGCTTCCGGGACAGGGCTTCACCCCTCCACTTT.

The chain links TRBV5-1 to TRBJ2-1, with 14 bases aligning to TRBD2. Germline CDR1 reads SGHRS; CDR2 reads YFSETQ. CDR3 size: 17 residues. The J segment lost 2 bases and the V segment lost 0 bases, leaving 1 base of the junction unmatched. CDR3 coding DNA: TGCGCCAGCAGCTTGGGACTAGCGGGGGGGCCCTACAATGAGCAGTTCTTC. Protein: CASSLGLAGGPYNEQFF.

V usage is TRBV5-8 and J usage is TRBJ1-2, with D possibly matching TRBD1 (5 bases). CDR1 is SGHTS and CDR2 is YDEGEE in the germline V gene. The CDR3 consists of 14 residues. Trimming shortened V by 0 bases and J by 3 bases, and 9 bases separated the two germline ends. CDR3 region: CASSLAGTDYGYTF. CDR3 bases: TGTGCCAGCAGCTTGGCCGGGACGGACTATGGCTACACCTTC.

The V call is TRBV6-6, the J call TRBJ1-2; no definite D call. Trimming removed 6 bases at V and 3 bases at J, with 8 bases between. The CDR3 is 12 amino acids. The germline gives CDR1 MNHNY, CDR2 SVGAGI (reference sequence). The CDR3 is CASSPGDYGYTF. CDR3 bases: TGTGCCAGCAGCCCTGGTGACTATGGCTACACCTTC.

The chain employs TRBV10-2 and TRBJ1-1; TRBD1 is a possible D gene (5 bases). CDR3 size: 17 residues. The germline CDR1 and CDR2 sequences are WSHSY and SAAADI. V was shortened by 0 bases and J by 2 bases, with 16 bases between the two germline ends. DNA for the CDR3: TGCGCCAGCAGTGAGTCGACTTCCCGGGGGTTAAACACTGAAGCTTTCTTT. As protein: CASSESTSRGLNTEAFF.

The chain couples TRBV19 to TRBJ2-2, with 8 bases that match TRBD2. The CDR3 has 15 amino acids. V lost 6 bases to trimming and J lost 1 base; unmatched junction nucleotides: 4. Germline V gene sequence: CDR1 LNHDA, CDR2 SQIVND (reference sequence). The CDR3: CASRLSGGNTGELFF. The CDR3 DNA reads TGTGCCAGTAGGCTGAGCGGGGGGAACACCGGGGAGCTGTTTTTT. Together with reference TRBV19 and TRBJ2-2, the CDR3 gives the full variable domain: DGGITQSPKYLFRKEGQNVTLSCEQNLNHDAMYWYRQDPGQGLRLIYYSQIVNDFQKGDIAEGYSVSREKKESFPLTVTSAQKNPTAFYLCASRLSGGNTGELFFGEGSRLTVL.

The DNA of the CDR3 is TGTGCCACCAGTGAATCCGGGACGGGAACTTACACTGAAGCTTTCTTT. The encoded protein is CATSESGTGTYTEAFF. This sequence joins TRBV24-1 and TRBJ1-1; D may be TRBD1 (5 bases). The CDR3 is 16 amino acids. Looked up from germline, CDR1 is KGHDR and CDR2 is SFDVKD. V lost 4 bases and J 3 bases, leaving 17 bases between the germline ends.

The V gene is TRBV24-1, the J gene TRBJ1-1; TRBD1 is a possible D gene (6 bases). V dropped 9 bases and J dropped 1 base, with 8 bases sitting between them. Germline loops: CDR1 KGHDR, CDR2 SFDVKD. The CDR3 runs 12 residues. The chain's CDR3 is CATGQSNTEAFF. In DNA form, the CDR3 reads TGTGCCACCGGACAGTCGAACACTGAAGCTTTCTTT.

This rearrangement joins TRBV15 to TRBJ1-5; the D gene is possibly TRBD1 (5 bases). V was trimmed by 5 bases and J by 0 bases, leaving 26 bases between them. Germline CDR1 LNHNV, CDR2 YYDKDF (reference sequence). CDR3 length: 20 amino acids. CDR3 in amino acids: CATSPYHRDSPRDSNQPQHF. The DNA of the CDR3 is TGTGCCACCAGCCCATACCACCGGGACTCCCCTAGGGATAGCAATCAGCCCCAGCATTTT.

On this clone itself: This specimen includes other DNA sequences encoding the same CDR3. The chain couples TRBV12-3 or TRBV12-4 to TRBJ2-1, with D perhaps matching TRBD1 (6 bases). The V and J ends lost 9 bases and 0 bases respectively, with 9 bases between them. The CDR3 length is 13 residues. CDR3 sequence (DNA): TGTGCCAGTGACAGGAGCTCCTACAATGAGCAGTTCTTC. Amino acids: CASDRSSYNEQFF.

For the CDR3, the DNA is TGTGCCAGCAGCTGGGGGACCGACAGAGGCAATGAGCAGTTCTTC. Translation: CASSWGTDRGNEQFF. V gene TRBV5-8 combines with J gene TRBJ2-1; D possibly matches TRBD1 or TRBD2 (5 bases each). Germline-derived CDR1 and CDR2 are SGHTS and YDEGEE. V was shortened by 3 bases and J by 6 bases, with 16 bases between the two germline ends. This CDR3 spans 15 amino acids.

This chain's CDR3 is CASSYNRVNEKLFF. In nucleotides, the CDR3 is TGTGCCAGCAGCTATAACAGGGTTAATGAAAAACTGTTTTTT. The V call is TRBV7-2, the J call TRBJ1-4; D possibly corresponds to TRBD1 (6 bases). Germline-derived CDR1 and CDR2 are SGHTA and FQGNSA. V lost 4 bases and J 4 bases, leaving 10 bases between the germline ends. This CDR3 is built from 14 residues.

V and J are TRBV7-2 and TRBJ2-3, with TRBD2 identical over 8 bases. V lost 5 bases to trimming and J lost 3 bases; unmatched junction nucleotides: 10. CDR1 SGHTA and CDR2 FQGNSA come from the germline V gene. The length of the CDR3 is 16 residues. The CDR3 coding sequence is TGTGCCAGCAGCACCGCGCTAGCGGGTATTACAGATACGCAGTATTTT. Translated: CASSTALAGITDTQYF.

The chain combines TRBV7-8 with TRBJ1-2; 7 positions agree with TRBD1. Germline CDR1 SGHVS, CDR2 FQNEAQ. The CDR3 contains 15 residues. Trimming took 5 bases from V and 4 from J; bases not matched to a gene: 10. The CDR3 sequence: CASSLNADRAYGYTF. The CDR3 DNA follows: TGTGCCAGCAGCCTGAACGCTGACAGGGCCTATGGCTACACCTTC. The whole variable domain, filled in from reference TRBV7-8 and TRBJ1-2, reads GAGVSQSPRYKVAKRGQDVALRCDPISGHVSLFWYQQALGQGPEFLTYFQNEAQLDKSGLPSDRFFAERPEGSVSTLKIQRTQQEDSAVYLCASSLNADRAYGYTFGSGTRLTVV.

The rearrangement links TRBV4-1 to TRBJ1-1, with D possibly TRBD1 on 5 matching bases. Trimming removed 6 bases at V and 4 bases at J, with 15 bases between. CDR1 is MGHRA and CDR2 is YSYEKL in the germline V gene. The CDR3 contains 14 residues. Here the CDR3 reads CASSRDGAVTEAFF. In nucleotides, the CDR3 is TGCGCCAGCAGTAGGGACGGAGCCGTCACTGAAGCTTTCTTT.

The chain employs TRBV27 and TRBJ1-4, with D hard to call. The V end was cut by 0 bases, the J end by 3 bases, with 8 bases between. The CDR3 is made up of 15 amino acids. Germline CDR1 MNHEY, CDR2 SMNVEV (reference sequence). The CDR3 reads CASSLSEGPNEKLFF. CDR3 in DNA: TGTGCCAGCAGTTTATCTGAAGGGCCTAATGAAAAACTGTTTTTT.

The gene calls are TRBV18 and TRBJ2-7, with TRBD1 matching 7 bases. Germline-derived CDR1 and CDR2 are KGHSH and LQKENI. This CDR3 contains 13 residues. J was trimmed by 6 bases and V by 5 bases; bases with no gene match: 7. CDR3 DNA sequence: TGTGCCAGCTCATCAAACGACAGGGCCGAGCAGTACGTC. Translated, it gives CASSSNDRAEQYV.

Of note for this clone: At one end, the junction sequence differs from germline, possibly due to a read error. For the CDR3, the DNA is TGTGCCTCTCGGGACAGGGCGGGCTATCGCTACACCTTC. It encodes CASRDRAGYRYTF. The chain carries TRBV30 and TRBJ1-2; 9 nucleotides match TRBD1. This CDR3 has 13 residues. The germline CDR1 and CDR2 sequences are GTSNPN and SVGIG (reference sequence).

The chain is built from TRBV27 and TRBJ1-1; D possibly corresponds to TRBD1 (6 bases). From germline, CDR1 is MNHEY and CDR2 SMNVEV (reference sequence). The CDR3 length is 13 residues. Trimming shortened V by 7 bases and J by 3 bases, and 12 bases separated the two germline ends. The CDR3 region is CASKSSGDTEAFF. CDR3 nucleotides: TGTGCCAGCAAATCATCAGGGGACACTGAAGCTTTCTTT.

The chain employs TRBV10-2 and TRBJ1-5; 7 positions match TRBD1. V dropped 4 bases and J dropped 0; count of bases not matched to a gene: 3. Germline CDR1 WSHSY, CDR2 SAAADI. There are 15 residues in the CDR3. The CDR3 reads CASSAGQISNQPQHF. In DNA form, the CDR3 reads TGCGCCAGCAGTGCGGGACAGATTAGCAATCAGCCCCAGCATTTT.

This chain links TRBV3-1 (or the pseudogene TRBV3-2) with TRBJ1-3; D is perhaps TRBD1 (5 bases). The CDR3 is 15 amino acids. Between the trimmed V and J ends, which lost 4 bases and 0 bases, there was a span of 10 bases. Germline V gives CDR1 LGHDT, CDR2 YNNKEL (reference sequence). This CDR3 reads CASSLRQSSGNTIYF. The CDR3 DNA follows: TGTGCCAGCAGCCTTCGACAGAGCTCTGGAAACACCATATATTTT.

This chain links TRBV2 with TRBJ2-7, with a tentative D call TRBD2 (6 bases). With 4 bases removed from V and 5 bases from J, the gap between germline ends came to 15 bases. CDR3 length: 14 amino acids. In germline, CDR1 is SNHLY, CDR2 FYNNEI. Here the CDR3 reads CASSVYRDFNEQYV. The CDR3 region has the DNA TGTGCCAGCAGTGTCTACCGGGACTTCAACGAGCAGTACGTC.

The V gene is TRBV4-1, the J gene TRBJ1-1; D is unclear. The CDR3 contains 14 residues. V shed 4 bases and J shed 3 bases, with 12 bases lying between them. Germline V gives CDR1 MGHRA, CDR2 YSYEKL. CDR3 DNA: TGCGCCAGCAGCCGGGCGTCTTTGGACACTGAAGCTTTCTTT. Its protein is CASSRASLDTEAFF.